This entry describes one T cell receptor beta chain. Its antigen is unidentified. The sample is drawn from a study of T cell repertoires in cytomegalovirus infection. Whole-study context: Public signatures in TCR beta pointed to CMV infection and matching HLA type. Study-wide findings and caveats: Clonotypes of TCR beta that were HLA-C-restricted and CMV-specific dominated the ex vivo response. Cumulative public TCR beta family frequency identified carriers of CMV plus the relevant HLA.

TCRdb called the reads again in MiXCR, with one record for every CDR3 protein. In the table there are 150,000 to 200,000 distinct CDR3 sequences, roughly 14% of which are singletons. V was clipped by 10 bases and J by 1 base; unmatched bases: 14. The CDR3 spans 18 residues. The sequence was collected from a human donor in good health (CMV status not recorded). Some clones in this sample may be carry-over from other donors' samples. The rearrangement links TRBV12-3 or TRBV12-4 to TRBJ2-2, with 11 positions matching TRBD2. Sequenced input: PBMCs. The CDR3: CATLAGGIGTMNTGELFF. The CDR3 DNA is TGTGCCACCCTAGCGGGAGGCATCGGGACCATGAACACCGGGGAGCTGTTTTTT.